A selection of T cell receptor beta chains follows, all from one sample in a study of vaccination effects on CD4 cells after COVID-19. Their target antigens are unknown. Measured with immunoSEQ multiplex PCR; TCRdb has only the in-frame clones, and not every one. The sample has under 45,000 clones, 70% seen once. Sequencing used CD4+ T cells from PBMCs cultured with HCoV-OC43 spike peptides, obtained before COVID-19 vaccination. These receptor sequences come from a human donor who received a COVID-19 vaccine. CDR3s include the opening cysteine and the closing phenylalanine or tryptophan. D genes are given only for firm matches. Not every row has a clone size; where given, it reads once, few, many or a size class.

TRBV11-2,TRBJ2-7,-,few,TGTGCCAGTGGGATCTCCTACGAGCAGTACTTC,CASGISYEQYF
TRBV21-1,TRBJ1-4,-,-,TGTGCCAGCAGCAAAATAGAGGATGGGAATGAAAAACTGTTTTTT,CASSKIEDGNEKLFF
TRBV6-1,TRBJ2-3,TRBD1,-,TGTGCCAGCAGTGAGGGGACAGGGTATCGACTATCCACAGATACGCAGTATTTT,CASSEGTGYRLSTDTQYF
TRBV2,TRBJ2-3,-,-,TGTGCCAGCAGTCCCTTACCCCCCACAGATACGCAGTATTTT,CASSPLPPTDTQYF
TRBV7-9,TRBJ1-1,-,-,TGTGCCAGCAGCTTAGTCGGGGACACTGAAGCTTTCTTT,CASSLVGDTEAFF
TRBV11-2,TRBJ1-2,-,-,TGTGCCAGCAGCTCAACAGGGCCATATGGCTACACCTTC,CASSSTGPYGYTF
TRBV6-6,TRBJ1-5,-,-,TGTGCCAGCCGGGACGGGTCGAGCAATCAGCCCCAGCATTTT,CASRDGSSNQPQHF
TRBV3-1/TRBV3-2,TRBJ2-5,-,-,TGTGCCAGCAGCCTAAGGGGCCAAGAGACCCAGTACTTC,CASSLRGQETQYF
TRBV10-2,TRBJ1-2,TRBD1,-,TGCGCCAGCAGTGAACAGGGGTCGGGCGGCTACACCTTC,CASSEQGSGGYTF
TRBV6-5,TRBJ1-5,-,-,TGTGCCAGCAGCAAAGGCACCCAGCCCCAGCATTTT,CASSKGTQPQHF
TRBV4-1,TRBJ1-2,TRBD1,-,TGCGCCAGCAGCCAAGGCAGGGGGCGCAGCGACTATGGCTACACCTTC,CASSQGRGRSDYGYTF
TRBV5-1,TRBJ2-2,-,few,TGCGCCAGCAGCCTGGGGATGGGGGGCCGCGGGGAGCTGTTTTTT,CASSLGMGGRGELFF
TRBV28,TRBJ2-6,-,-,TGTGCCAGCAGTTCAGGCGGCTGGACAGAGGCTGGGGCCAACGTCCTGACTTTC,CASSSGGWTEAGANVLTF
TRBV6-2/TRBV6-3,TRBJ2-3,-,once,TGTGCCAGCAGCACCCCACCCACAGATACGCAGTATTTT,CASSTPPTDTQYF
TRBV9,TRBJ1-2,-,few,TGTGCCAGCAGCCGGGCCAGCTACTATGGCTACACCTTC,CASSRASYYGYTF
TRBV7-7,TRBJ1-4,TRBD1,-,TGTGCTAGCAGCTTAGGGACAGGGCCTAATGAAAAACTGTTTTTT,CASSLGTGPNEKLFF
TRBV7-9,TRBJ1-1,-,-,TGTGCCAGCAGTAACCCGACACCCCCAGAAGCTTTCTTT,CASSNPTPPEAFF
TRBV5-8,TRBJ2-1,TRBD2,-,TGTGCCAGCAGGACTAGCGGGTTTAATGAGCAGTTCTTC,CASRTSGFNEQFF
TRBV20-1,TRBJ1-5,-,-,TGCAGTGCTCCCCTAGGTCAGCCCCAGCATTTT,CSAPLGQPQHF
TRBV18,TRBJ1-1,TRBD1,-,TGTGCCAGCTCACCGGACAGGGCGAGGACTGAAGCTTTCTTT,CASSPDRARTEAFF
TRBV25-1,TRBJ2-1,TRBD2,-,TGTGCCAGCAGTGACCTTTGGGCTAGCGGGCGCTATGAGCAGTTCTTC,CASSDLWASGRYEQFF
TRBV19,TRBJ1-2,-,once,TGTGCCAGTAGCCGACAGTCTAACTATGGCTACACCTTC,CASSRQSNYGYTF
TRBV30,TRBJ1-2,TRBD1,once,TGTGCCTGGGTCCCCATCCTGAACAGGGGAGGCTACACCTTC,CAWVPILNRGGYTF
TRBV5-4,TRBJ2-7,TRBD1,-,TGTGCCAGCAGCTCCGGGACAGGGGGCGCGGGGGAGCAGTACTTC,CASSSGTGGAGEQYF
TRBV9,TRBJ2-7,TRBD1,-,TGTGCCAGCAGCGTGTCGGACAGGGCCAACGAGCAGTACTTC,CASSVSDRANEQYF
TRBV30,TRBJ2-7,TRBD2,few,TGTGCCTGGAGAGCGGGACTAGTCGGCGAGCAGTACTTC,CAWRAGLVGEQYF
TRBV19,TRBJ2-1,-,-,TGTGCCAGTAGTATGTTGACGGGATCCTACAATGAGCAGTTCTTC,CASSMLTGSYNEQFF
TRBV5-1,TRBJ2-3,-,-,TGCGCCAGCAGCCCGGGACGCTATGACGATACGCAGTATTTT,CASSPGRYDDTQYF
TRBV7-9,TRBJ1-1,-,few,TGTGCCAGCGCCGGATTGACAGAGATGAACACTGAAGCTTTCTTT,CASAGLTEMNTEAFF
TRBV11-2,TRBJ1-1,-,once,TGTGCCAGCAGCTTACGGACAGAGGGCACTGAAGCTTTCTTT,CASSLRTEGTEAFF
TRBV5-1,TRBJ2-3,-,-,TGCGCCAGCAGCTCGGACGGAAGCACAGATACGCAGTATTTT,CASSSDGSTDTQYF
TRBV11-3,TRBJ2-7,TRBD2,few,TGTGCCAGCAGCACCTATAGCGGGAGCGCACAGTACTTC,CASSTYSGSAQYF
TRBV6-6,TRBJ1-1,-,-,TGTGCCAGTCTCATTCCTCAGTCCCTGGGGACTGAAGCTTTCTTT,CASLIPQSLGTEAFF
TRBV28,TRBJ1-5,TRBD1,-,TGTGCCAGCAGTTTCACGACAGGGAATATTGATCAGCCCCAGCATTTT,CASSFTTGNIDQPQHF
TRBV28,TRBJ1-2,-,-,TGTGCCAGCAGTTTAACGCACGGGACAATAAACTATGGCTACACCTTC,CASSLTHGTINYGYTF
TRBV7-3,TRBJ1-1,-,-,TGTGCCAGCAGCTTAGGGCCTTCGGGGGAAGCTTTCTTT,CASSLGPSGEAFF
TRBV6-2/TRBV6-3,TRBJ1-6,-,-,TGTGCCAGCAGTTACGGGTCAGGTTCTAATTCACCCCTCCACTTT,CASSYGSGSNSPLHF
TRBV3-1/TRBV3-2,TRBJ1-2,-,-,TGTGCCAGCAGCCAAGATCTGAGTAGTAGTGGCTACACCTTC,CASSQDLSSSGYTF
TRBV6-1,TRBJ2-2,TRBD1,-,TGTGCCAGCAGTGAGTCGCGACAGGGGACCGGGGAGCTGTTTTTT,CASSESRQGTGELFF